This TCR beta chain was sequenced in a study of T cell clonotyping in hematopoietic cell transplantation (dated by TCRdb to the early 2020s). Concerning the study at large: In the study, 150 or so blood samples were gathered from 35 consecutive transplant recipients and their related donors. Recruitment of patients was conducted between late 2015 and January 2017, and follow-up was continued until late 2020 or death. Paper-wide results and their limitations: Overlap with donor repertoires was found for only a small fraction of recipient repertoires, with over 95% found to appear de novo at the given depth. The sample size was limited, and because cells were not sorted, the contributions of CD4 and CD8 repertoires could not be separated. Inverse Simpson Index values from donors and from recipients before transplant predicted broader TCR repertoire diversity after transplant. After transplant, TCR diversity in recipients dropped, and pathologically expanded clonotypes climbed progressively between day 30 and day 180.

The CDR3 starts with the cysteine, ends with the phenylalanine, and has 13 residues. Here the CDR3 DNA is all that survives: 39 bases in frame from base 1. According to the germline V gene, CDR1 reads MNHEY and CDR2 reads SVGAGI. A distance of 8 bases separates the germline ends of V and J, which lose 5 bases and 3 bases respectively. A word on this clone: Its specific antigen is unknown. No qualities accompany the bases; no much larger clone lies one base away.

TCR beta CDR3 regions were amplified from genomic DNA with the immunoSEQ assay, a bias-controlled multiplex PCR using V- and J-specific primers. A proprietary barcode and Illumina adapter sequences were added to the CDR3 amplicons in a second PCR step. An Illumina MiSeq instrument was used to sequence the CDR3 libraries. Per the original workflow: immunoSEQ Analyzer 3.0 was used for export and quality control, with R Bioconductor and Immunarch used for downstream analyses. Only productive rearrangements within the normalized downsampled data set were used in the calculation of repertoire metrics. Pathologically expanded clonotypes were defined as those larger than 5 templates in the normalized cohort. The Inverse Simpson Index was used to measure repertoire diversity. The non-normalized data set was used for CMV-specificity analyses so that all clonotypes could be captured. The immuneACCESS repertoire file appears here via TCRdb, limited to in-frame rearrangements. These files lack a portion of the clones; in checked studies, under half of the deficit traces to unresolved V genes, and the cause of the others is not known. The D gene and trimming were derived from the DNA, and the V and J assignments and clone size from that table. Present in this sample are 9,500 to 13,000 clones, approximately 89% of which were seen just once. Of the sample, about 15% falls within the top ten clones.

This specimen's time point label, per the study, means: 100 days after allo-HCT. Recipient blood was collected about 28 days before transplant and at days 30, 100 and 180 after transplant. Using Nuclei Lysis Solution, genomic DNA was extracted from unfractionated peripheral blood mononuclear cells that were either fresh or cryopreserved. This TCR came from a female patient aged 60 to 70 who had an allogeneic stem cell transplant from an unrelated donor, so the T cells may come from the graft donor. Some clones in this sample may be carry-over from other donors' samples. The rearranged segments are TRBV6-5 and TRBJ1-3; tentative D gene TRBD1, with 5 bases matching. This material consisted of PBMCs, taken 100 days after allogeneic stem cell transplant. This receptor has the CDR3 CASSRTLGNTIYF. The base sequence is TGTGCCAGCAGTCGGACACTTGGAAACACCATATATTTT.